This T cell receptor beta chain was recorded in a study of graft-versus-host responses after intestinal transplantation. Study background: Transplant recipients had multivisceral, liver-intestinal, or isolated intestinal grafts. Each recipient received anti-thymocyte globulin induction, then tacrolimus and steroids for around three years.

This CDR3 contains 16 residues. Germline-derived CDR1 and CDR2 are SGHTA and FQGTGA. Trimming at V came to 5 bases and at J to 2 bases, leaving 8 bases not matched to a gene. Findings and limits, study-wide: Recipient bone marrow held GvH clones, some seen earlier in ileum or blood.

Method: immunoSEQ multiplex PCR; TCRdb's copy keeps in-frame clones and lacks some. This repertoire shows 80,000 to 90,000 clones, 85% to 90% found once; its top ten account for around 0.1%. On this clone itself: Antigen: not known.

The sequence derives from a human donor who received an intestinal transplant. The chain uses TRBV7-3 and TRBJ2-2; 7 positions match TRBD2. This specimen consisted of unstimulated CD4+ T cells sorted from spleen or lymph node cells, obtained before intestinal transplant. In DNA, the CDR3 is TGTGCCAGCAGCCCCCCCGGGACTACCAACACCGGGGAGCTGTTTTTT. Its translation is CASSPPGTTNTGELFF.